Below, 3 T cell receptor beta chains from the same sample are listed, as sequenced in a study. Via MiXCR, TCRdb re-called the 5' RACE reads, giving one row per CDR3 protein. The table records tens of thousands of distinct CDR3 sequences, around a quarter of them present only once. Input material: tumor-infiltrating memory CD4+ T cells sorted from the breast tumor. Subset here: memory CD4+ T cells, CD4+CD45RO+CD25-. All receptors come from a female donor with breast cancer.

V is TRBV5-4 and J is TRBJ2-4; D is possibly TRBD2 (5 bases). This CDR3 region has 14 residues. Germline values: CDR1 SGHNT, CDR2 YYREEE (reference sequence). The germline V and J ends were trimmed by 3 bases and 4 bases, with 11 bases remaining between them. For the CDR3, the DNA is TGTGCCAGCAGCTCGAGGACTGGAAAAAACATTCAGTACTTC. It is translated as CASSSRTGKNIQYF.

This chain links TRBV28 with TRBJ2-7; 10 bases align to TRBD2. The CDR3 length is 14 residues. Germline assignment: CDR1 MDHEN and CDR2 SYDVKM. Trimming cost V 6 bases and J 5 bases; bases outside gene matches: 7. CDR3 loop: CASRPSGSTNEQYF. DNA of the CDR3: TGTGCCAGCAGACCTAGCGGGAGTACCAACGAGCAGTACTTC.

The V and J genes are TRBV29-1 and TRBJ2-7, with 8 bases aligning to TRBD2. V gave up 4 bases and J gave up 6 bases; unmatched junction bases: 8. This CDR3 is built from 13 residues. The germline V gene encodes CDR1 SQVTM and CDR2 ANQGSEA. The CDR3: CSVGTAGAGEQYF. The CDR3, as DNA: TGCAGCGTTGGGACAGCGGGAGCAGGCGAGCAGTACTTC.